This TCR beta chain was identified during a study of blood T cell repertoires in COVID-19. At the level of the study: Sources were T cells, B-cell-depleted T cells, or PBMCs; the material itself was cDNA or gDNA.

Method: immunoSEQ multiplex PCR; TCRdb's copy keeps in-frame clones and lacks some. In the table there are roughly 190,000 clones, roughly 90% of which are singletons. The V end lost 4 bases, the J end lost 4 bases, and 11 bases lay between the germline ends. This CDR3 is 13 amino acids long. In germline, CDR1 is GTSNPN, CDR2 SVGIG (reference sequence). The source material was peripheral blood. The sequence came from a woman aged 55 to 70 with COVID-19, enrolled during active disease. The chain links TRBV30 to TRBJ1-5; a weak D match, TRBD1 (6 bases). The chain's CDR3 is CAWKGQGNQPQHF. The CDR3 region has the DNA TGTGCCTGGAAAGGGCAGGGGAATCAGCCCCAGCATTTT.